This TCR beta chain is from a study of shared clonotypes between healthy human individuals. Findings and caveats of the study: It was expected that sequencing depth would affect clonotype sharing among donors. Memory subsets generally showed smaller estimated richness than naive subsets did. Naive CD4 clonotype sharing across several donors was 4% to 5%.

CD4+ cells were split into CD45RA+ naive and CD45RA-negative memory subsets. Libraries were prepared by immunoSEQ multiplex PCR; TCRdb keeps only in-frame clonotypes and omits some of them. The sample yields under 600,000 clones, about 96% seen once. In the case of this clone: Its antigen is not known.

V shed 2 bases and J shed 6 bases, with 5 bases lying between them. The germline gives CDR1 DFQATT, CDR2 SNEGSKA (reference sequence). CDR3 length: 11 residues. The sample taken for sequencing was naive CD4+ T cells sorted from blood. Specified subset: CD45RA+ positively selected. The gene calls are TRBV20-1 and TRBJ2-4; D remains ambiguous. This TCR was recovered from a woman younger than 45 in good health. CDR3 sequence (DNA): TGCAGTGCTAGACCAGGAAACATTCAGTACTTC. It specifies CSARPGNIQYF.